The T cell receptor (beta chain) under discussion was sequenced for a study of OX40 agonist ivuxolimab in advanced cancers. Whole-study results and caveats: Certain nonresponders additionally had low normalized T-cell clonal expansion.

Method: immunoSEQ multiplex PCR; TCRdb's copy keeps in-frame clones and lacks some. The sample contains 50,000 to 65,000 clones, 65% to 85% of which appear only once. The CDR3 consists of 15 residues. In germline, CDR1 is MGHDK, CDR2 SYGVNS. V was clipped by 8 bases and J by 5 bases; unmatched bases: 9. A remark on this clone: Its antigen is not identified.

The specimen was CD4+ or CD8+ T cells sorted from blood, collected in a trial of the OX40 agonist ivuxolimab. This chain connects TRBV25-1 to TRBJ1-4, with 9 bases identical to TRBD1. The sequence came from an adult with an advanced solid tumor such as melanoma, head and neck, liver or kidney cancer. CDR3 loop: CASQDPTGGNEKLFF. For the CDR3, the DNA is TGTGCCAGCCAAGATCCGACAGGGGGAAATGAAAAACTGTTTTTT. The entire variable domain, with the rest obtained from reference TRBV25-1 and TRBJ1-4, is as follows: EADIYQTPRYLVIGTGKKITLECSQTMGHDKMYWYQQDPGMELHLIHYSYGVNSTEKGDLSSESTVSRIRTEHFPLTLESARPSHTSQYLCASQDPTGGNEKLFFGSGTQLSVL.